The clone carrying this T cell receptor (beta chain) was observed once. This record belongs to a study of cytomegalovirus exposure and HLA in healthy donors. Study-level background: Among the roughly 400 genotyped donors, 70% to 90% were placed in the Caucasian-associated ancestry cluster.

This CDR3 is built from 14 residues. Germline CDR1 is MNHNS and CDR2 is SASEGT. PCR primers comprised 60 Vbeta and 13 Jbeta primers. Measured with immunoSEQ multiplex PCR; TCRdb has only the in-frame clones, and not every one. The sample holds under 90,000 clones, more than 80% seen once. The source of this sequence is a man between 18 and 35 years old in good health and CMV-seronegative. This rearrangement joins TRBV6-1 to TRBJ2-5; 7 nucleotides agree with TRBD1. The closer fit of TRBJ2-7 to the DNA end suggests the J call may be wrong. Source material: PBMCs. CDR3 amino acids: CASTLTGAVYEQYF. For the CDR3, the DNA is TGTGCCAGCACATTAACAGGGGCAGTCTACGAGCAGTACTTC.